Below, 22 T cell receptor beta chains from the same sample are listed, as sequenced in a study of metastatic and nonmetastatic thyroid tumors. TCRdb re-called the PCR reads via MiXCR. The top ten clones hold about 2.5% of a sample with approximately 30,000 clones, about a quarter of them seen once. Prior to thyroid surgery, none of the patients had received any treatment. The sample taken for sequencing was blood. The receptors originated from a female donor with papillary thyroid cancer or a benign thyroid nodule (not recorded which). Some clones in this sample may be carry-over from other donors' samples.

The chain links TRBV5-1 to TRBJ2-1; D unresolved. The CDR3 is 19 residues long. Trimming shortened V by 0 bases and J by 0 bases, and 19 bases separated the two germline ends. Per the germline V gene, CDR1 is SGHRS and CDR2 is YFSETQ. The CDR3 protein is CASSLDVDTRTSSYNEQFF. The CDR3 DNA sequence: TGCGCCAGCAGCTTGGATGTAGACACCCGAACGAGCTCCTACAATGAGCAGTTCTTC.

For this clone: Sequence at one end of the junction differs from germline and may be a read error. This chain uses TRBV9 with TRBJ2-7; possibly TRBD1 or TRBD2 for D (6 bases each). This CDR3 has 15 residues. The germline gives CDR1 SGDLS, CDR2 YYNGEE. This chain's CDR3 is CASSGSRGGPYDQYF. CDR3 nucleotide sequence: TGTGCCAGCAGCGGAAGCCGAGGGGGGCCCTACGACCAGTACTTC.

This chain links TRBV20-1 with TRBJ1-3, with D possibly TRBD1 on 5 matching bases. The V gene lost 2 bases and the J gene lost 3 bases, with 8 bases spanning the gap. The CDR3 spans 13 residues. Germline CDR1 reads DFQATT; CDR2 reads SNEGSKA (reference sequence). The CDR3 loop is CSARPGIGNTIYF. As DNA, the CDR3 is TGCAGTGCTAGACCAGGGATTGGAAACACCATATATTTT.

By sample fraction, this clone is medium-sized (0.01 to 0.1%). The J gene is TRBJ2-7, the V gene TRBV28; 9 positions match TRBD2. Germline CDR1 and CDR2: MDHEN and SYDVKM. The junction had 13 bases not matched to a gene; V was cut back by 6 bases and J by 4 bases. The CDR3 covers 16 residues. The CDR3 region is CASRHPVAGARYEQYF. The CDR3 coding sequence is TGTGCCAGCAGGCACCCAGTAGCGGGAGCGCGGTACGAGCAGTACTTC.

The chain has TRBV30 and TRBJ1-1, with D maybe TRBD1 (6 bases). CDR1 and CDR2 from the germline V gene are GTSNPN and SVGIG (reference sequence). Trimming pared 4 bases from V and 11 bases from J, leaving 14 bases between. The CDR3 sequence is 11 residues long. CDR3 sequence reads: CAWTGVDDAFF. As DNA, the CDR3 is TGTGCCTGGACAGGGGTTGATGATGCTTTCTTT.

This clone was found many times. The identical CDR3 is also encoded by other nucleotide sequences in the sample. V usage is TRBV7-9 and J usage is TRBJ2-3, with D uncertain. CDR1 SEHNR and CDR2 FQNEAQ come from the germline V gene (reference sequence). This CDR3 has 11 amino acids. V was cut by 10 bases and J by 6 bases, with 11 bases left in between. The CDR3 here is CANLLGDTQYF. The CDR3 DNA follows: TGTGCCAATCTACTGGGGGATACGCAGTATTTT.

The table lists this clone with many counts. This sequence joins TRBV18 and TRBJ2-1, with 11 positions matching TRBD2. V lost 3 bases to trimming and J lost 7 bases; unmatched junction nucleotides: 5. This CDR3 is 15 amino acids long. In germline, CDR1 is KGHSH, CDR2 LQKENI. The DNA of the CDR3 is TGTGCCAGCTCACCGACTAGCGGGATTAGTAATGAGCAGTTCTTC. It yields the protein CASSPTSGISNEQFF.

This clone is medium-sized in the sample. The J gene is TRBJ2-7, the V gene TRBV27, with D possibly matching TRBD1 (6 bases). V lost 0 bases, J lost 7 bases, and 10 bases lay in between. Germline V gene sequence: CDR1 MNHEY, CDR2 SMNVEV (reference sequence). The CDR3 has 13 amino acids. As DNA, the CDR3 is TGTGCCAGCAGTTTATCGAGAGGGACAGAGCAGTACTTC. Its protein product is CASSLSRGTEQYF.

By share of the sample, this clone is medium-sized. V is TRBV25-1 and J is TRBJ2-7, with D tentatively TRBD1 or TRBD2 (5 bases each). The CDR3 has 14 amino acids. The V and J ends lost 4 bases and 2 bases respectively, with 12 bases between them. Germline CDR1 MGHDK, CDR2 SYGVNS. This CDR3 reads CASSGSGTTYEQYF. CDR3 nucleotides: TGTGCCAGCAGTGGTTCCGGGACCACCTACGAGCAGTACTTC.

This clone appeared many times. The chain recombines TRBV5-6 with TRBJ2-3, with 8 positions matching TRBD2. The CDR3 loop spans 15 amino acids. V lost 1 base to trimming and J lost 3 bases; unmatched junction nucleotides: 4. The germline V gene encodes CDR1 SGHDT and CDR2 YYEEEE. The CDR3 nucleotides are TGTGCCAGCAGCTTGTTGACTAGCGCTACAGATACGCAGTATTTT. Translation gives CASSLLTSATDTQYF.

This clone appeared many times. V and J are TRBV19 and TRBJ1-5; 7 nucleotides line up with TRBD1. The CDR3 extends over 17 amino acids. Germline V CDR1 and CDR2: LNHDA, SQIVND (reference sequence). With V trimmed by 3 bases and J by 2 bases, 10 bases remained unmatched. CDR3: CASSIGGGGLGNQPQHF. In nucleotides, the CDR3 is TGTGCCAGTAGTATCGGGGGAGGGGGCCTGGGCAATCAGCCCCAGCATTTT.

This clone was seen ten or more times. The rearrangement links TRBV19 to TRBJ2-2, with TRBD1 as a possible D gene (6 bases). This CDR3 contains 17 residues. Trimming left V 3 bases short and J 0 bases short, with 14 bases between. Looked up from germline, CDR1 is LNHDA and CDR2 is SQIVND (reference sequence). In nucleotides, the CDR3 is TGTGCCAGTAGTATCCTAGCCGGGACAACGAACACCGGGGAGCTGTTTTTT. Protein: CASSILAGTTNTGELFF.

This clone was counted many times. The chain employs TRBV5-1 and TRBJ2-7; perhaps TRBD2 as D (6 bases). Germline CDR1 is SGHRS and CDR2 is YFSETQ. Trimming left V 3 bases short and J 0 bases short, with 13 bases between. The CDR3 runs 15 residues. The CDR3 loop reads CASSSRTGASYEQYF. As DNA, the CDR3 is TGCGCCAGCAGCTCCAGGACGGGAGCCTCCTACGAGCAGTACTTC.

Many counts were recorded for this clone. The rearrangement joins TRBV19 to TRBJ2-7; D may be TRBD1 (6 bases). CDR1 and CDR2 from the germline V gene are LNHDA and SQIVND (reference sequence). The V and J ends lost 1 base and 5 bases respectively, with 12 bases between them. The CDR3 covers 14 residues. CDR3 sequence reads: CASSIASGAHEQYF. For the CDR3, the DNA is TGTGCCAGTAGTATAGCCTCAGGGGCCCACGAGCAGTACTTC.

The CDR3 DNA follows: TGTGCCAGCAGTCCTAGGGGGGACTCCCCCTACGAGCAGTACTTC. It codes for CASSPRGDSPYEQYF. The chain carries TRBV12-3 or TRBV12-4 and TRBJ2-7; the D gene could be TRBD1 or TRBD2 (6 bases each). The CDR3 is 15 amino acids. V gave up 5 bases and J gave up 2 bases, with 16 bases separating them.

This clone was detected ten times or more. The rearrangement links TRBV27 to TRBJ2-7, with D unresolved. Germline CDR1 MNHEY, CDR2 SMNVEV (reference sequence). Deletions cut 3 bases from V and 10 bases from J, with 16 bases between. There are 13 residues in the CDR3. The chain's CDR3 is CASSFTSSSKQYF. The CDR3, as DNA: TGTGCCAGCAGTTTCACTTCTTCATCCAAACAGTACTTC.

A remark on this clone: No conserved phenylalanine or tryptophan ends this CDR3, so it is likely a read error. The V gene is TRBV7-2, the J gene TRBJ1-1; D gene uncertain. Looked up from germline, CDR1 is SGHTA and CDR2 is FQGNSA. This CDR3 has 15 residues. The V and J ends lost 1 base and 4 bases respectively, with 13 bases between them. CDR3 DNA sequence: TGTGCCAGCAGCTTAGGGGAGGGTATGAGCACTGAAGCTTTCCCC. Its protein is CASSLGEGMSTEAFP.

This clone is categorized as medium-sized. The gene calls are TRBV6-1 and TRBJ2-7; 13 bases are a match to TRBD2. V dropped 1 base and J dropped 3; count of bases not matched to a gene: 0. The germline V gene has CDR1 MNHNS and CDR2 SASEGT. There are 15 residues in the CDR3. The CDR3 nucleotides are TGTGCCAGCAGTGAAGGGACTAGCGGGAGCTACGAGCAGTACTTC. Protein sequence: CASSEGTSGSYEQYF.

V and J are TRBV14 and TRBJ2-3; D possibly corresponds to TRBD1 (6 bases). V was clipped by 4 bases and J by 4 bases, with 15 bases between them. The CDR3 contains 15 residues. Per the germline V gene, CDR1 is SGHDN and CDR2 is FVKESK. CDR3 residues: CASSLFDRFPDTQYF. For the CDR3, the DNA is TGTGCCAGCAGCCTATTTGACAGGTTCCCAGATACGCAGTATTTT.

Of note for this clone: Given a much more abundant clone one base away, this may be a read error. Other DNA sequences of this sample code for an identical CDR3. The chain links TRBV28 to TRBJ2-2, with unresolved D. Germline V gene sequence: CDR1 MDHEN, CDR2 SYDVKM. The CDR3 is made up of 11 amino acids. The CDR3 loop is CTSSLTGELFF. The CDR3 DNA follows: TGTACCAGCAGTTTAACCGGCGAGCTGTTTTTT.

The genes are TRBV11-1 and TRBJ2-3, with 7 nucleotides matching TRBD1. The CDR3 has 15 residues. Per the germline V gene, CDR1 is SGHAT and CDR2 is FQDESV (reference sequence). The ends lost 6 bases at V and 3 bases at J; junction bases unmatched: 9. The CDR3 spells CASRPGTGETDTQYF. The CDR3, as DNA: TGTGCCAGCAGGCCAGGCACAGGGGAGACAGATACGCAGTATTTT. Filled out from reference TRBV11-1 and TRBJ2-3, the complete variable domain reads EAEVAQSPRYKITEKSQAVAFWCDPISGHATLYWYRQILGQGPELLVQFQDESVVDDSQLPKDRFSAERLKGVDSTLKIQPAELGDSAMYLCASRPGTGETDTQYFGPGTRLTVL.

Concerning this clone: A junction end diverges from the germline sequence, so it may reflect a read error. This chain links TRBV27 with TRBJ1-1; 7 bases agree with TRBD1. Germline V gene data show CDR1 as MNHEY and CDR2 as SMNVEV (reference sequence). The CDR3 sequence is 15 residues long. The CDR3 DNA is TGTGCCAGCAGTACAGCAGGGGGAGAGAACACTGAAGCTTTATTT. Protein product: CASSTAGGENTEALF.